These 7 T cell receptor beta chains share one sample of origin, sequenced in a study of response to subunit inactivated influenza vaccine. TCRdb reprocessed the RT-PCR reads via MiXCR and lists one record per CDR3 protein. This sample has around 530,000 distinct CDR3 sequences, with over 9.5% found just once. The sample was PBMCs from blood, taken on the day of vaccination. Every receptor here comes from a man aged 45 to 65 who received an inactivated influenza vaccine.

This clonotype was recorded a few times. The chain carries TRBV6-2 or TRBV6-3 and TRBJ1-5; D unclear. V gave up 1 base and J gave up 5 bases, with 9 bases separating them. Per germline, CDR1 MNHEY and CDR2 SVGEGT. This CDR3 spans 14 amino acids. The CDR3 region is CASSYYRRDQPQHF. The CDR3 nucleotides read TGTGCCAGCAGTTACTATCGGCGCGATCAGCCCCAGCATTTT.

The DNA of the CDR3 is TGTGCCAGCAGTTTAGCCCGGGAATGGTCCTACAATGAGCAGTTCTTC. Translating it yields CASSLAREWSYNEQFF. The rearrangement links TRBV12-3 or TRBV12-4 to TRBJ2-1; possibly TRBD2 for D (5 bases). This CDR3 is 16 amino acids long. Trimming removed 0 bases at V and 1 base at J, with 10 bases between.

This clonotype was observed at least ten times. This chain joins TRBV7-2 and TRBJ2-3; TRBD1 aligns across 10 bases. The CDR3 runs to 17 residues. Trimming cost V 1 base and J 4 bases; bases outside gene matches: 8. Germline CDR1 reads SGHTA; CDR2 reads FQGNSA. The CDR3 protein is CASSLVRTGGLPDTQYF. The CDR3 region has the DNA TGTGCCAGCAGCTTAGTTAGGACAGGGGGATTGCCAGATACGCAGTATTTT. Variable domain in full (rest from reference TRBV7-2 and TRBJ2-3): GAGVSQSPSNKVTEKGKDVELRCDPISGHTALYWYRQSLGQGLEFLIYFQGNSAPDKSGLPSDRFSAERTGGSVSTLTIQRTQQEDSAVYLCASSLVRTGGLPDTQYFGPGTRLTVL.

This clonotype was counted a few times. This chain connects TRBV30 to TRBJ2-1; TRBD2 matches at 8 bases. The germline V gene has CDR1 GTSNPN and CDR2 SVGIG (reference sequence). V dropped 0 bases and J dropped 0; count of bases not matched to a gene: 7. There are 17 residues in the CDR3. CDR3 sequence: CAWSVYGGGSSYNEQFF. The CDR3 region has the DNA TGTGCCTGGAGTGTCTACGGGGGGGGAAGCTCCTACAATGAGCAGTTCTTC.

This clonotype has just a few counts. This chain links TRBV19 with TRBJ2-1; D may be TRBD1 or TRBD2 (6 bases each). CDR3 size: 15 residues. Germline lookup yields CDR1 LNHDA and CDR2 SQIVND (reference sequence). V was clipped by 0 bases and J by 4 bases, with 10 bases between them. CDR3 DNA sequence: TGTGCCAGTAGTATAGACGGGGGCGGATACAATGAGCAGTTCTTC. It specifies CASSIDGGGYNEQFF.

This clonotype appeared a few times. J is TRBJ2-3 and V is TRBV11-1, with 9 positions matching TRBD2. This CDR3 is built from 19 residues. The trim removed 2 bases at V and 5 bases at J, leaving 17 bases unmatched. Germline assignment: CDR1 SGHAT and CDR2 FQDESV (reference sequence). The CDR3 loop reads CASSLFPRGSGRSGDTQYF. Here the CDR3 DNA reads TGTGCCAGCAGCTTATTTCCTCGAGGTAGCGGGAGAAGTGGAGATACGCAGTATTTT.

This clonotype has more than one count but fewer than ten. The V call is TRBV5-5, the J call TRBJ2-5, with 7 bases that match TRBD1. Per the germline V gene, CDR1 is SGHKS and CDR2 is YYEKEE (reference sequence). J lost 3 bases, V lost 1 base, and 3 bases had no gene match. This CDR3 spans 14 amino acids. This chain's CDR3 is CASSLTTGEETQYF. The CDR3 coding sequence is TGTGCCAGCAGCTTGACTACAGGGGAAGAGACCCAGTACTTC.